Each of the 10 T cell receptor beta chains below was sequenced from the same sample in a study of T cell responses to AZD1222 COVID-19 vaccine. Measured with immunoSEQ multiplex PCR; TCRdb has only the in-frame clones, and not every one. The data hold over 45,000 clones, with approximately 89% observed a single time. This specimen was peripheral blood, taken 28 days after the second AZD1222 dose. The receptors come from an adult who received the AZD1222 COVID-19 vaccine.

This sequence joins TRBV9 and TRBJ1-3; 7 positions agree with TRBD1. The CDR3 covers 15 residues. The germline V gene encodes CDR1 SGDLS and CDR2 YYNGEE. J lost 1 base, V lost 2 bases, and 3 bases had no gene match. Written as DNA, the CDR3 is TGTGCCAGCAGCGTGGGGACAGTATCTGGAAACACCATATATTTT. Protein sequence: CASSVGTVSGNTIYF.

V and J are TRBV2 and TRBJ2-1; TRBD2 agrees at 10 bases. J lost 8 bases, V lost 3 bases, and 7 bases had no gene match. Germline V CDR1 and CDR2: SNHLY, FYNNEI. This CDR3 contains 15 residues. The CDR3 DNA is TGTGCCAGCAGTGATACTAGCGGGGCCCTGTATGAGCAGTTCTTC. It codes for CASSDTSGALYEQFF.

The CDR3 loop is CASTPWGGADTDTQYF. The CDR3 DNA reads as TGTGCCAGTACCCCCTGGGGAGGGGCGGACACAGATACGCAGTATTTT. The genes are TRBV19 and TRBJ2-3; 7 bases agree with TRBD2. Per germline, CDR1 LNHDA and CDR2 SQIVND (reference sequence). The length of the CDR3 is 16 residues. Germline trimming cut 7 bases from V and 2 bases from J; bases unmatched to any gene: 12. Together with reference TRBV19 and TRBJ2-3, the CDR3 gives the full variable domain: DGGITQSPKYLFRKEGQNVTLSCEQNLNHDAMYWYRQDPGQGLRLIYYSQIVNDFQKGDIAEGYSVSREKKESFPLTVTSAQKNPTAFYLCASTPWGGADTDTQYFGPGTRLTVL.

V and J are TRBV19 and TRBJ2-1, with D tentatively TRBD1 or TRBD2 (5 bases each). Germline lookup yields CDR1 LNHDA and CDR2 SQIVND (reference sequence). Trimming took off 7 bases at V and 0 bases at J, with 13 bases between the two ends. This CDR3 region has 15 residues. CDR3 sequence (DNA): TGTGCCAGTACTACGGCGAGGGGCTCCTACAATGAGCAGTTCTTC. Protein: CASTTARGSYNEQFF.

The chain recombines TRBV9 with TRBJ2-3; TRBD2 aligns across 7 bases. In germline, CDR1 is SGDLS, CDR2 YYNGEE. With 3 bases clipped from V and 0 bases from J, the junction kept 1 base outside the gene matches. The length of the CDR3 is 14 residues. In DNA, the CDR3 is TGTGCCAGCAGCGCTAGCGGTAGCACAGATACGCAGTATTTT. Protein product: CASSASGSTDTQYF.

This clone was recorded only once. The genes are TRBV5-1 and TRBJ1-2, with D unresolved. CDR3 length: 15 amino acids. Germline loops: CDR1 SGHRS, CDR2 YFSETQ. The V gene lost 0 bases and the J gene lost 8 bases, with 17 bases spanning the gap. In nucleotides, the CDR3 is TGCGCCAGCAGCTTGGACAGCGGCCCTGGTCTCGGCTACACCTTC. Its translation: CASSLDSGPGLGYTF.

The rearrangement joins TRBV3-1 (or the pseudogene TRBV3-2) to TRBJ1-2; 9 bases line up with TRBD1. Germline V gives CDR1 LGHDT, CDR2 YNNKEL (reference sequence). The CDR3 is made up of 15 amino acids. V shed 3 bases, J shed 8 bases, and the junction held 10 bases outside the gene matches. CDR3 sequence: CASSHSPDRGGGYTF. The CDR3 DNA follows: TGTGCCAGCAGCCACTCTCCGGACAGGGGTGGAGGCTACACCTTC.

The CDR3 sequence: CASSPTSGGANEQYF. In DNA, the CDR3 is TGTGCCAGCTCTCCAACTAGCGGGGGGGCCAACGAGCAGTACTTC. The chain uses TRBV18 and TRBJ2-7; TRBD2 agrees at 13 bases. V lost 6 bases and J lost 5; bases outside the gene matches: 7. CDR1 is KGHSH and CDR2 is LQKENI in the germline V gene. The CDR3 loop spans 15 amino acids.

V usage is TRBV24-1 and J usage is TRBJ2-3, with 8 bases aligning to TRBD2. Trimming removed 3 bases from V and 0 bases from J; junction bases left unmatched: 1. Germline V gene data show CDR1 as KGHDR and CDR2 as SFDVKD. This CDR3 contains 15 residues. The CDR3 DNA is TGTGCCACCAGTGATACTAGCGGTAGCACAGATACGCAGTATTTT. It encodes CATSDTSGSTDTQYF.

This chain uses TRBV7-6 with TRBJ2-7; D is possibly TRBD1 or TRBD2 (5 bases each). Germline V gene data show CDR1 as SGHVS and CDR2 as FNYEAQ. CDR3 length: 15 residues. V was clipped by 1 base and J by 6 bases, with 16 bases between them. The CDR3 nucleotides read TGTGCCAGCAGCTTAGGGCAGGGACCAAACGGCGAGCAGTACTTC. Amino acids: CASSLGQGPNGEQYF.